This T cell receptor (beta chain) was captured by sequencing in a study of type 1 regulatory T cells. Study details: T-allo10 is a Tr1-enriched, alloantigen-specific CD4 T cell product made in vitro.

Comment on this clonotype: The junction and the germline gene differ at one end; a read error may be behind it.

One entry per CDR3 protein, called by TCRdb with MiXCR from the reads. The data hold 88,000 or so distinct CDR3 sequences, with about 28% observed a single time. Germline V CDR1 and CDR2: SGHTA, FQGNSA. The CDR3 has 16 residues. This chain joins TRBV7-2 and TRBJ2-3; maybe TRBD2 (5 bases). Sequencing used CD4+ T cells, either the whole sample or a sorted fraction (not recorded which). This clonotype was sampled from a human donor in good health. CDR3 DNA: TGTGCCAACAGCCCCAAGAGGGTATCCGTGACAGATACGCAGTATTTT. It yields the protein CANSPKRVSVTDTQYF.